The 8 T cell receptor beta chains listed next were all sequenced from one sample in a study of beta chain features in type 1 diabetes. Antigen specificity for these receptors is unknown. Investigators reverse transcribed all isolated RNA, so they sequenced expressed TCRB transcripts. Assay: immunoSEQ multiplex PCR; the TCRdb copy retains only in-frame clones and omits some. The sample includes 200,000 to 300,000 clones, roughly 11% of them seen just once. Findings and limits, study-wide: Among patients with Type 1 diabetes, TCRB CDR3s were moderately but significantly shorter in every one of the four CD4+ subsets.

The material sequenced was naive CD4+ T cells from blood. The receptors were gathered from a man aged 30 to 45 with type 1 diabetes.

This clone was counted only a few times. The chain's CDR3 is CASSLDLASSYNEQFF. The DNA for the CDR3 is TGTGCCAGCAGCTTGGATCTAGCGAGCTCCTACAATGAGCAGTTCTTC. The chain employs TRBV5-6 and TRBJ2-1; D may be TRBD2 (6 bases). This CDR3 has 16 residues. The V end was cut by 0 bases, the J end by 0 bases, with 10 bases between. The germline V gene has CDR1 SGHDT and CDR2 YYEEEE. Filled out from reference TRBV5-6 and TRBJ2-1, the complete variable domain reads DAGVTQSPTHLIKTRGQQVTLRCSPKSGHDTVSWYQQALGQGPQFIFQYYEEEERQRGNFPDRFSGHQFPNYSSELNVNALLLGDSALYLCASSLDLASSYNEQFFGPGTRLTVL.

V gene TRBV7-2 combines with J gene TRBJ2-2; unclear D gene. The germline V and J ends were trimmed by 4 bases and 5 bases, with 5 bases remaining between them. Germline CDR1 reads SGHTA; CDR2 reads FQGNSA. CDR3 length: 12 amino acids. In DNA, the CDR3 is TGTGCCAGCAGCTCCTTGACCGGGGAGCTGTTTTTT. This encodes CASSSLTGELFF. Using reference TRBV7-2 and TRBJ2-2 for the parts outside the CDR3, the full variable domain is GAGVSQSPSNKVTEKGKDVELRCDPISGHTALYWYRQSLGQGLEFLIYFQGNSAPDKSGLPSDRFSAERTGGSVSTLTIQRTQQEDSAVYLCASSSLTGELFFGEGSRLTVL.

This chain connects TRBV5-6 to TRBJ1-4; 8 bases are a match to TRBD1. Germline V gene lookup returns CDR1 SGHDT and CDR2 YYEEEE. The CDR3 extends over 14 amino acids. The trim removed 2 bases at V and 7 bases at J, leaving 4 bases unmatched. This chain's CDR3 is CASSFDRGGEKLFF. In DNA form, the CDR3 reads TGTGCCAGCAGCTTCGACAGGGGAGGTGAAAAACTGTTTTTT.

In its sample, this clone was seen a few times. The V and J genes are TRBV7-9 and TRBJ2-5, with D perhaps TRBD1 (6 bases). Deletions cut 5 bases from V and 5 bases from J, with 18 bases between. The length of the CDR3 is 15 residues. Germline V gene lookup returns CDR1 SEHNR and CDR2 FQNEAQ (reference sequence). CDR3 nucleotides: TGTGCCAGCAGCCAACTTTTGGGGGCGCTTGAGACCCAGTACTTC. Its translation: CASSQLLGALETQYF.

The chain is built from TRBV28 and TRBJ2-7; D might be TRBD1 (5 bases). The CDR3 runs to 15 residues. V lost 6 bases, J lost 1 base, and 16 bases lay in between. Germline V gene data show CDR1 as MDHEN and CDR2 as SYDVKM. CDR3 in DNA: TGTGCCAGCAGAACCCAGACAGCCCGTTCCTACGAGCAGTACTTC. It translates to CASRTQTARSYEQYF.

The V and J genes are TRBV11-3 and TRBJ2-1; D is perhaps TRBD1 (6 bases). The ends were cut back, 3 bases at V and 4 bases at J, with 16 bases in the middle. Germline V gene data show CDR1 as SGHNT and CDR2 as YENEEA. The CDR3 consists of 16 residues. The CDR3 loop reads CASSLGLDSKYNEQFF. CDR3 in DNA: TGTGCCAGCAGCTTGGGTTTGGACAGTAAATACAATGAGCAGTTCTTC.

There are a few counts of this clone. This chain links TRBV28 with TRBJ2-1; tentatively, D is TRBD2 (7 bases). Trimming pared 7 bases from V and 4 bases from J, leaving 23 bases between. The CDR3 consists of 17 residues. Germline CDR1 reads MDHEN; CDR2 reads SYDVKM. The CDR3: CASTSLGGGDPYNEQFF. The CDR3 region has the DNA TGTGCCAGCACCTCGCTCGGAGGGGGGGATCCATACAATGAGCAGTTCTTC.

This clone was seen only a few times. This chain links TRBV11-2 with TRBJ2-1; no reliable D call. The germline V gene has CDR1 SGHAT and CDR2 FQNNGV. This CDR3 is built from 13 residues. V was trimmed by 2 bases and J by 5 bases, leaving 7 bases between them. DNA of the CDR3: TGTGCCAGCAGCTTAACCTTAGACAATGAGCAGTTCTTC. Its translation: CASSLTLDNEQFF.